Below, 13 T cell receptor beta chains from the same sample are listed, as sequenced in a study of shared clonotypes between healthy human individuals. Some clones are missing from TCRdb's copy, which holds only in-frame ones; the method was immunoSEQ multiplex PCR. Among some 2,500,000 clones listed, 85% to 95% were seen once. The specimen was naive CD4+ T cells from PBMCs. Subset noted: CD45RA+ positively selected. Receptors originate from a man between 18 and 29 years old in good health. Some clones in this sample may be carry-over from other donors' samples.

The V gene is TRBV29-1, the J gene TRBJ2-1, with 9 nucleotides matching TRBD2. The length of the CDR3 is 13 residues. With V trimmed by 5 bases and J by 2 bases, 1 base remained unmatched. CDR1 and CDR2 from the germline V gene are SQVTM and ANQGSEA. The CDR3 loop is CSVPSGAYNEQFF. DNA for the CDR3: TGCAGCGTTCCTAGCGGGGCCTACAATGAGCAGTTCTTC.

The V and J genes are TRBV6-6 and TRBJ1-4; tentatively, D is TRBD1 (6 bases). The CDR3 contains 15 residues. The V end lost 7 bases, the J end lost 8 bases, and 20 bases lay between the germline ends. Germline CDR1 MNHNY, CDR2 SVGAGI (reference sequence). The DNA for the CDR3 is TGTGCCAGCACTCGATCTGGGGACATTGGGGAAAAACTGTTTTTT. Translating gives CASTRSGDIGEKLFF.

The V gene is TRBV4-1, the J gene TRBJ1-1, with D maybe TRBD1 (5 bases). This CDR3 has 14 amino acids. The germline V gene encodes CDR1 MGHRA and CDR2 YSYEKL. V was shortened by 4 bases and J by 5 bases, with 14 bases between the two germline ends. CDR3 region: CASSLGRAGTEAFF. The DNA for the CDR3 is TGCGCCAGCAGCCTGGGACGGGCGGGGACTGAAGCTTTCTTT.

The rearrangement links TRBV5-1 to TRBJ2-2; D assignment may be TRBD1 or TRBD2 (6 bases each). Germline V gene sequence: CDR1 SGHRS, CDR2 YFSETQ. The CDR3 runs 13 residues. Trimming cost V 2 bases and J 7 bases, with 9 bases left between them. The CDR3 sequence: CASSFGGFGELFF. The CDR3 nucleotides read TGCGCCAGCAGCTTCGGGGGCTTCGGGGAGCTGTTTTTT.

This clone appeared once. The same CDR3 arises from other DNA sequences in this sample as well. The J gene is TRBJ2-2, the V gene TRBV11-3; the D is unclear. This CDR3 is 11 amino acids long. Germline V gene lookup returns CDR1 SGHNT and CDR2 YENEEA. Trimming cost V 2 bases and J 7 bases, with 2 bases left between them. The CDR3 region has the DNA TGTGCCAGCAGCTTAAGCGGGGAGCTGTTTTTT. It encodes CASSLSGELFF.

The chain links TRBV7-8 to TRBJ2-1; TRBD2 matches 11 bases. V was clipped by 5 bases and J by 3 bases; unmatched bases: 6. Germline V gene data show CDR1 as SGHVS and CDR2 as FQNEAQ. CDR3 size: 16 residues. In nucleotides, the CDR3 is TGTGCCAGCAGCCGACCGGGACTAGCGGACTACAATGAGCAGTTCTTC. This encodes CASSRPGLADYNEQFF.

The chain links TRBV11-1 to TRBJ2-1; tentatively, D is TRBD2 (7 bases). The CDR3 has 14 residues. Germline CDR1 and CDR2: SGHAT and FQDESV (reference sequence). Trimming cost V 5 bases and J 8 bases, with 16 bases left between them. CDR3 loop: CASSKRPGGDEQFF. The DNA for the CDR3 is TGTGCCAGCAGCAAGAGGCCGGGGGGCGATGAGCAGTTCTTC. The variable domain in full, with the rest retrieved from reference TRBV11-1 and TRBJ2-1, is EAEVAQSPRYKITEKSQAVAFWCDPISGHATLYWYRQILGQGPELLVQFQDESVVDDSQLPKDRFSAERLKGVDSTLKIQPAELGDSAMYLCASSKRPGGDEQFFGPGTRLTVL.

The rearrangement links TRBV28 to TRBJ1-5, with 7 positions matching TRBD1. CDR3 length equals 15 residues. CDR1 and CDR2 from the germline V gene are MDHEN and SYDVKM. The V segment lost 6 bases and the J segment 3 bases; nucleotides outside the gene matches: 8. CDR3 sequence reads: CASRPNRGNNQPQHF. The CDR3 bases are TGTGCCAGCAGACCTAACAGGGGTAACAATCAGCCCCAGCATTTT.

The CDR3 is CASTAITPGGNQPQHF. CDR3 nucleotides: TGTGCCAGCACCGCCATAACACCCGGAGGGAATCAGCCCCAGCATTTT. The rearrangement joins TRBV28 to TRBJ1-5; D ambiguous. Germline CDR1 is MDHEN and CDR2 is SYDVKM. Trimming removed 7 bases from V and 4 bases from J, with 20 bases in between. This CDR3 is built from 16 residues.

The gene calls are TRBV5-1 and TRBJ2-7; a possible D gene is TRBD2 (6 bases). V was trimmed by 3 bases and J by 2 bases, leaving 15 bases between them. Germline assignment: CDR1 SGHRS and CDR2 YFSETQ. The CDR3 is 15 residues long. CDR3 DNA sequence: TGCGCCAGCAGCTCCGGGACTCCGAGGCCCTACGAGCAGTACTTC. This gives the protein CASSSGTPRPYEQYF.

The chain joins TRBV2 to TRBJ2-4; D may match TRBD1 or TRBD2 (5 bases each). V lost 5 bases and J 1 base, leaving 18 bases between the germline ends. This CDR3 has 17 residues. Germline V gene sequence: CDR1 SNHLY, CDR2 FYNNEI. CDR3 region: CASSRAGSGGAKNIQYF. In DNA form, the CDR3 reads TGTGCCAGCAGTAGGGCAGGGTCTGGCGGGGCCAAAAACATTCAGTACTTC.

This rearrangement joins TRBV7-2 to TRBJ2-3; no clear D. CDR1 SGHTA and CDR2 FQGNSA come from the germline V gene. The CDR3 contains 11 residues. V dropped 6 bases and J dropped 2 bases, with 3 bases sitting between them. CDR3 DNA sequence: TGTGCCAGCAGAGACACAGATACGCAGTATTTT. It yields the protein CASRDTDTQYF.

The CDR3 here is CASSLGTDLNTEAFF. The CDR3 DNA follows: TGTGCCAGCAGCTTAGGTACGGACTTGAACACTGAAGCTTTCTTT. The rearrangement links TRBV5-6 to TRBJ1-1, with D uncertain. Between the trimmed V and J ends, which lost 2 bases and 0 bases, there was a span of 11 bases. Germline V lookup: CDR1 SGHDT, CDR2 YYEEEE. The CDR3 has 15 amino acids.